Each of the 3 T cell receptor beta chains below was sequenced from the same sample in a study of T cell responses to AZD1222 COVID-19 vaccine. Using immunoSEQ multiplex PCR, the repertoire was profiled, and TCRdb retains in-frame clones only, with some absent. Among approximately 200,000 clones, over 80% were seen once, and the ten largest hold 2.7%. The sequenced sample was peripheral blood, obtained on day 0 of MenACWY control vaccination. All receptors come from an adult in good health.

This sequence joins TRBV6-2 or TRBV6-3 and TRBJ1-5; D unclear. The CDR3 contains 14 residues. Trimming shortened V by 2 bases and J by 1 base, and 6 bases separated the two germline ends. Germline V CDR1 and CDR2: MNHEY, SVGEGT. The CDR3 region is CASSYGHSNQPQHF. The CDR3 DNA follows: TGTGCCAGCAGTTACGGGCACAGCAATCAGCCCCAGCATTTT.

This chain uses TRBV6-2 or TRBV6-3 with TRBJ2-7, with 10 bases that match TRBD1. Germline CDR1 reads MNHEY; CDR2 reads SVGEGT. With V trimmed by 4 bases and J by 3 bases, 6 bases remained unmatched. CDR3 size: 15 residues. CDR3 protein: CASSSSGTGVYEQYF. CDR3 bases: TGTGCCAGCAGTTCCTCCGGGACAGGGGTCTACGAGCAGTACTTC.

The rearrangement links TRBV3-1 (or the pseudogene TRBV3-2) to TRBJ2-7; 9 nucleotides line up with TRBD1. This CDR3 has 15 residues. CDR1 LGHDT and CDR2 YNNKEL come from the germline V gene (reference sequence). Unmatched junction bases numbered 4, after V lost 4 bases and J lost 0 bases. CDR3 region: CASSLDRGASYEQYF. The CDR3 DNA sequence: TGTGCCAGCAGCCTAGACAGGGGGGCCTCCTACGAGCAGTACTTC.